Given below is one TCR beta chain in context. The repertoire was sequenced with immunoSEQ multiplex PCR; TCRdb's copy has only in-frame clones and lacks some. The table includes approximately 120,000 clones, about 81% detected once. The sample belongs to a study of radiation and T cells in renal cell carcinoma. Time point defined: blood 2 weeks post-SBRT. Sample treatment: 15 Gy SBRT to primary tumor, nephrectomy 4 weeks later. The tumor was a clear cell renal cell carcinoma. Per germline, CDR1 SGHTA and CDR2 FQGNSA. V lost 3 bases to trimming and J lost 3 bases; unmatched junction nucleotides: 6. The CDR3 has 15 amino acids.

This specimen consisted of blood, obtained from a patient whose treatment included radiotherapy and nephrectomy. This clonotype was obtained from a man in his fifties or sixties with renal cell carcinoma. The J gene is TRBJ2-7, the V gene TRBV7-2; 9 bases are a match to TRBD1. CDR3 amino acids: CASSFTPGQGYEQYF. CDR3 nucleotides: TGTGCCAGCAGCTTCACCCCGGGACAGGGCTACGAGCAGTACTTC. Supplemented by reference TRBV7-2 and TRBJ2-7, the full variable domain reads GAGVSQSPSNKVTEKGKDVELRCDPISGHTALYWYRQSLGQGLEFLIYFQGNSAPDKSGLPSDRFSAERTGGSVSTLTIQRTQQEDSAVYLCASSFTPGQGYEQYFGPGTRLTVT.